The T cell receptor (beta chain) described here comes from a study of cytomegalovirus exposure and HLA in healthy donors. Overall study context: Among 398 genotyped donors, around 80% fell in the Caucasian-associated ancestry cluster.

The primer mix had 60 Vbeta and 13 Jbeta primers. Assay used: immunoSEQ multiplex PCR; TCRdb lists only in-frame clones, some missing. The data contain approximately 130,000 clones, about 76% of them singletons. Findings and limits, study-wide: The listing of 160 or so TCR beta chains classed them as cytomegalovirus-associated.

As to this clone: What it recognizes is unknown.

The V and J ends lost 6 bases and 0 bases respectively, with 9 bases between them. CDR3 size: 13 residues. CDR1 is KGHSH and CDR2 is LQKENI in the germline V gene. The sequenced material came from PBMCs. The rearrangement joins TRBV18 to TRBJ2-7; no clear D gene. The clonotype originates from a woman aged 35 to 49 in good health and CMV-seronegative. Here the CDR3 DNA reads TGTGCCAGCTCTCCAGCAGGCTCCTACGAGCAGTACTTC. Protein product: CASSPAGSYEQYF.